This entry is about one T cell receptor (beta chain). After removal of 0 bases from V and 9 bases from J, the junction contained 4 bases not matched to a gene. The CDR3 sequence is 14 residues long. Germline V gives CDR1 SGHRS, CDR2 YFSETQ. They ran version v3.0 of the immunoSEQ assay at survey level. Sequencing used immunoSEQ multiplex PCR; TCRdb keeps in-frame clones, though not all of them. The data contain approximately 20,000 clones, about 88% of them singletons. This sample is drawn from a study of long-term antiretroviral therapy in people with HIV. The V call is TRBV5-1, the J call TRBJ1-4; 8 nucleotides line up with TRBD1. The sequencing here drew on unsorted PBMCs, taken 0.6 years after starting antiretroviral therapy. The sequence was collected from a man aged 55-75 years with HIV. The CDR3 here is CASSLGQGAQKLFF. CDR3 DNA sequence: TGCGCCAGCAGCTTGGGGCAGGGGGCGCAAAAACTGTTTTTT.